This record concerns one T cell receptor beta chain sequence. The antigen remains unidentified. These data come from a study of blood T cells in healthy people across ages. Study-wide findings and caveats: Bulk PBMC profiling left naive and antigen-experienced comparisons inconclusive.

A sample-barcoded 5' primer and a J-beta primer mix were used in a second PCR of roughly 7 to 12 cycles. TCRdb reprocessed the 5' RACE reads with MiXCR, giving one entry per CDR3 protein. The sample has 760,000 or so distinct CDR3 sequences, 20% to 30% seen once. The authors drew ten milliliters of peripheral blood from each donor. Germline-derived CDR1 and CDR2 are SGHTA and FQGNSA. The CDR3 is 15 amino acids. V lost 5 bases to trimming and J lost 5 bases; unmatched junction nucleotides: 5. These records were also assigned to another study, of T cells of mothers and their children. This second report adds: Related mother-child pairs shared marginally more repertoire than unrelated pairs, though not significantly.

Sequencing was done on a sample of blood. This receptor was taken from a boy between 10 and 17 years old in good health. The V and J genes are TRBV7-2 and TRBJ2-1, with TRBD2 identical over 11 bases. In nucleotides, the CDR3 is TGTGCCAGCAGCATTCTAGCGGGGGGTCACAATGAGCAGTTCTTC. It codes for CASSILAGGHNEQFF.